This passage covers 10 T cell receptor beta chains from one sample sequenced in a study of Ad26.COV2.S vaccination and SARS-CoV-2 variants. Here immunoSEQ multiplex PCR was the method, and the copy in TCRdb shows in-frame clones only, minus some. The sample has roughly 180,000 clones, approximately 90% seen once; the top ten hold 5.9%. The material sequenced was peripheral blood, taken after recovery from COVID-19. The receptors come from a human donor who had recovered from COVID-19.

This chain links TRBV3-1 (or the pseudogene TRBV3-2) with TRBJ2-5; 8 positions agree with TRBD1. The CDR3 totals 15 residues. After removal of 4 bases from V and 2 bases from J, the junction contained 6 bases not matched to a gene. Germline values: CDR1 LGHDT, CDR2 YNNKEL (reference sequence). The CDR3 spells CASSLRTGSQETQYF. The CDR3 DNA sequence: TGTGCCAGCAGCCTCCGGACAGGGAGTCAAGAGACCCAGTACTTC.

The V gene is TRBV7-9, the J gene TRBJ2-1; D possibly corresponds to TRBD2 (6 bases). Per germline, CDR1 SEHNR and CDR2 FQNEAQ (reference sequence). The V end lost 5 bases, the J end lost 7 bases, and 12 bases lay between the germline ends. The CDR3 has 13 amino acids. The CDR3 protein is CASSLGGSNEQFF. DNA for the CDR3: TGTGCCAGCAGCCTAGGAGGGTCTAATGAGCAGTTCTTC.

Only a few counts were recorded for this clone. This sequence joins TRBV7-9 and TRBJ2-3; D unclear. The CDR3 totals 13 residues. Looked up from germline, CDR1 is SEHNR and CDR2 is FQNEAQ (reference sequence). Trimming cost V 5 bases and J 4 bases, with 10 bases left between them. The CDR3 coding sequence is TGTGCCAGCAGCAGTCTCCTTTCAGATACGCAGTATTTT. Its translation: CASSSLLSDTQYF. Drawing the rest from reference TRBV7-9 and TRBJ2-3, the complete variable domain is DTGVSQNPRHKITKRGQNVTFRCDPISEHNRLYWYRQTLGQGPEFLTYFQNEAQLEKSRLLSDRFSAERPKGSFSTLEIQRTEQGDSAMYLCASSSLLSDTQYFGPGTRLTVL.

The CDR3 loop reads CAAFRGTEAFF. CDR3 DNA sequence: TGTGCCGCCTTCCGGGGGACTGAAGCTTTCTTT. The chain recombines TRBV25-1 with TRBJ1-1; a possible D gene is TRBD1 (5 bases). CDR1 and CDR2 from the germline V gene are MGHDK and SYGVNS. V lost 11 bases and J lost 5, with 12 bases in between. This CDR3 is 11 amino acids long.

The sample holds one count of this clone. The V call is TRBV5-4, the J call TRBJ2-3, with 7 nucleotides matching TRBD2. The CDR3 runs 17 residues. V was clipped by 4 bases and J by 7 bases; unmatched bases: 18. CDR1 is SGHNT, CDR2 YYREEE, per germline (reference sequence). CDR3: CASSAFGGSSAQNTQYF. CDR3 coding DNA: TGTGCCAGCAGCGCTTTCGGGGGGAGCTCGGCCCAGAATACGCAGTATTTT.

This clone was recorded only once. CDR3 coding DNA: TGTGCCAGCAGCCATCCCGGGACGGATTCTGGAAACACCATATATTTT. This gives the protein CASSHPGTDSGNTIYF. The V call is TRBV14, the J call TRBJ1-3; a weak D match, TRBD1 (5 bases). The germline gives CDR1 SGHDN, CDR2 FVKESK. This CDR3 region has 16 residues. Trimming shortened V by 3 bases and J by 1 base, and 13 bases separated the two germline ends.

As DNA, the CDR3 is TGCAGCGTCCTAGGGGACAGGGGGCCATATGGCTACACCTTC. Protein: CSVLGDRGPYGYTF. The chain has TRBV29-1 and TRBJ1-2, with TRBD1 matching over 12 bases. The V segment lost 6 bases and the J segment 5 bases; nucleotides outside the gene matches: 7. Germline values: CDR1 SQVTM, CDR2 ANQGSEA. CDR3 length: 14 amino acids.

CDR3 protein: CASSIILYNEQFF. The CDR3 DNA sequence: TGTGCCAGCAGTATTATCCTCTACAATGAGCAGTTCTTC. This sequence joins TRBV6-5 and TRBJ2-1; D remains ambiguous. V was cut by 5 bases and J by 3 bases, with 8 bases left in between. CDR1 and CDR2 from the germline V gene are MNHEY and SVGAGI. The CDR3 contains 13 residues.

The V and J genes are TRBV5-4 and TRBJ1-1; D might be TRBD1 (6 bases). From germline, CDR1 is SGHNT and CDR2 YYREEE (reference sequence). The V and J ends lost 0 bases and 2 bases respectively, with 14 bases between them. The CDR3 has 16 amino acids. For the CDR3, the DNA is TGTGCCAGCAGCTTGGTAGAGGGGGGGGCAAACACTGAAGCTTTCTTT. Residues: CASSLVEGGANTEAFF.

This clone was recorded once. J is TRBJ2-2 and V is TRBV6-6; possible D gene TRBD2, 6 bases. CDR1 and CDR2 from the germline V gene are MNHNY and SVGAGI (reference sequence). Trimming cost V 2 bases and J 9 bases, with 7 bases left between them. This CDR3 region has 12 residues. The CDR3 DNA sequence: TGTGCCAGCAGTTACGGGGGGAGGGAGCTGTTTTTT. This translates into CASSYGGRELFF.